The clone carrying this TCR beta chain showed up just once. Germline loops: CDR1 SGHRS, CDR2 YFSETQ. The CDR3 extends over 18 amino acids. The V and J ends lost 4 bases and 3 bases respectively, with 24 bases between them. The record originates from a study of OX40 agonist ivuxolimab in advanced cancers. Method: immunoSEQ multiplex PCR; TCRdb's copy keeps in-frame clones and lacks some. Of about 58,000 clones listed, over 80% are singletons. The V gene is TRBV5-1, the J gene TRBJ2-3; a weak D match, TRBD2 (6 bases). The receptor comes from an adult with an advanced solid tumor such as melanoma, head and neck, liver or kidney cancer. The sequences come from CD4+ or CD8+ T cells sorted from blood, collected in a trial of the OX40 agonist ivuxolimab. The CDR3: CASSPGPSGEAGTDTQYF. Written as DNA, the CDR3 is TGCGCCAGCAGCCCGGGCCCGTCGGGGGAGGCAGGGACAGATACGCAGTATTTT.